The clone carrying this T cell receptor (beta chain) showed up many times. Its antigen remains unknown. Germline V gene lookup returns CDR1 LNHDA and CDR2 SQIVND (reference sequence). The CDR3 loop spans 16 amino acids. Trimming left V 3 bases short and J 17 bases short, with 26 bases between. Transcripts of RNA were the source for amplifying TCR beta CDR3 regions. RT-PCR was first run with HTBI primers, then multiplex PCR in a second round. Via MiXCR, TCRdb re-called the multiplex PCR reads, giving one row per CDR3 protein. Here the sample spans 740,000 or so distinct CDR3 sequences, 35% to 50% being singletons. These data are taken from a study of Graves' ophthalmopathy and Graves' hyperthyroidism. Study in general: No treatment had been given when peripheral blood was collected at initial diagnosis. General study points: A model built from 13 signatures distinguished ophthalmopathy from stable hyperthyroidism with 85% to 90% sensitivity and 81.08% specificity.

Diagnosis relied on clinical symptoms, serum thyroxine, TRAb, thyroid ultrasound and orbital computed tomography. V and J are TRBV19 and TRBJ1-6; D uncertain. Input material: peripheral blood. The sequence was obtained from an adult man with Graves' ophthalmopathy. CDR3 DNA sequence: TGTGCCAGTAGTATTGGGGTCCGGGCCAAGCCTCATTGGATCCACTTT. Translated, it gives CASSIGVRAKPHWIHF. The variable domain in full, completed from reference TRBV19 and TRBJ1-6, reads DGGITQSPKYLFRKEGQNVTLSCEQNLNHDAMYWYRQDPGQGLRLIYYSQIVNDFQKGDIAEGYSVSREKKESFPLTVTSAQKNPTAFYLCASSIGVRAKPHWIHFGNGTRLTVT.